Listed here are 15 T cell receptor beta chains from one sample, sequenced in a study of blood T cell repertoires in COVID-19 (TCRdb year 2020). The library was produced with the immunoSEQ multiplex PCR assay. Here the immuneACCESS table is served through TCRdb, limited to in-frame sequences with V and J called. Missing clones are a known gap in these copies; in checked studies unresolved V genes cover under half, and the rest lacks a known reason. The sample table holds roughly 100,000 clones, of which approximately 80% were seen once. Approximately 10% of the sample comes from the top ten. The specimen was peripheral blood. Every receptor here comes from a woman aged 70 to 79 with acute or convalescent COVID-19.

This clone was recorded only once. In nucleotides, the CDR3 is TGTGCCAGCAGCCACCGGGACACCTACACCGGGGAGCTGTTTTTT. Translation: CASSHRDTYTGELFF. The V gene is TRBV3-1 (or the pseudogene TRBV3-2), the J gene TRBJ2-2; D may be TRBD1 (6 bases). The CDR3 sequence is 15 residues long. Germline assignment: CDR1 LGHDT and CDR2 YNNKEL (reference sequence). V was trimmed by 3 bases and J by 3 bases, leaving 11 bases between them.

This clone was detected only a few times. The CDR3: CASSTGDSSGNTIYF. The CDR3 DNA follows: TGTGCCAGCAGCACTGGGGACAGCTCTGGAAACACCATATATTTT. The chain carries TRBV7-9 and TRBJ1-3; 7 positions match TRBD1. The J segment lost 0 bases and the V segment lost 5 bases, leaving 4 bases of the junction unmatched. The CDR3 has 15 residues. Per germline, CDR1 SEHNR and CDR2 FQNEAQ (reference sequence).

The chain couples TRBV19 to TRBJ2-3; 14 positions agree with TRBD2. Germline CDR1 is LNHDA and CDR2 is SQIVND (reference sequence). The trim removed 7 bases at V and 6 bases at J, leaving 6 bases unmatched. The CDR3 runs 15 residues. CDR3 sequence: CASNARLAGGDTQYF. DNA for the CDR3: TGTGCCAGTAACGCTCGACTAGCGGGGGGGGATACGCAGTATTTT.

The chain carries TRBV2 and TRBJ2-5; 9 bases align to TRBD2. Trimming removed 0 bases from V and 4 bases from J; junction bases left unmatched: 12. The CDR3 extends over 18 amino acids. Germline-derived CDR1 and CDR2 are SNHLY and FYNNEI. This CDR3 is CASSEAGVLAGALETQYF. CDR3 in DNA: TGTGCCAGCAGTGAAGCAGGGGTTTTAGCGGGAGCCCTAGAGACCCAGTACTTC.

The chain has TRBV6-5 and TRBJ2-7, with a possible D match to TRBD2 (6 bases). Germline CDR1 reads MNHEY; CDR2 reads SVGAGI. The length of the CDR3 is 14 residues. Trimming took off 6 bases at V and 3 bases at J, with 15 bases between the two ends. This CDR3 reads CASRTGGPSYEQYF. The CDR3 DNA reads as TGTGCCAGCAGGACTGGAGGGCCGAGCTACGAGCAGTACTTC.

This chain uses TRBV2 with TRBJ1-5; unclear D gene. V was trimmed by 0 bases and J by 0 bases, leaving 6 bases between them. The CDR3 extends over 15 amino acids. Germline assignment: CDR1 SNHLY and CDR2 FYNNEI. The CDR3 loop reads CASSEAAHSNQPQHF. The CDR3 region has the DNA TGTGCCAGCAGTGAAGCGGCTCATAGCAATCAGCCCCAGCATTTT.

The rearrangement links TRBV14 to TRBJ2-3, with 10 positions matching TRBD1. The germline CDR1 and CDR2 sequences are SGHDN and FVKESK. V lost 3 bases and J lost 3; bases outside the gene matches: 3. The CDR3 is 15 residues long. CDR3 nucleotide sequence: TGTGCCAGCAGCCATGAGGGACAGGGGACAGATACGCAGTATTTT. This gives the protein CASSHEGQGTDTQYF.

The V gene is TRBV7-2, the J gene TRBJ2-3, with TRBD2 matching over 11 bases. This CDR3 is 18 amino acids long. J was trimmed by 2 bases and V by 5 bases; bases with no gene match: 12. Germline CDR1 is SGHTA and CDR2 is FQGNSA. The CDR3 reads CASSLDPIAGGTTDTQYF. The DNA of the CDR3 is TGTGCCAGCAGCCTCGATCCCATAGCGGGAGGGACCACAGATACGCAGTATTTT.

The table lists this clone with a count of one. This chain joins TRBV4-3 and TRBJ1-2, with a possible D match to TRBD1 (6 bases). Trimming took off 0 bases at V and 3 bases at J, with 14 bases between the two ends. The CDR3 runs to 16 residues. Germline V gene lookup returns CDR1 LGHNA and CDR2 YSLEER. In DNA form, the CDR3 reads TGCGCCAGCAGCCAAGATGTCGGAAGGGGGTACTATGGCTACACCTTC. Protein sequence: CASSQDVGRGYYGYTF.

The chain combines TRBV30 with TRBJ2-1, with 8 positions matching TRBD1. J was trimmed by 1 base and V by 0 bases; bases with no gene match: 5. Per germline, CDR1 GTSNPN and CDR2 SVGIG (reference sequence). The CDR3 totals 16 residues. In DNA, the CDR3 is TGTGCCTGGAGTGTCACGGGGACAGGTTCCTACAATGAGCAGTTCTTC. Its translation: CAWSVTGTGSYNEQFF.

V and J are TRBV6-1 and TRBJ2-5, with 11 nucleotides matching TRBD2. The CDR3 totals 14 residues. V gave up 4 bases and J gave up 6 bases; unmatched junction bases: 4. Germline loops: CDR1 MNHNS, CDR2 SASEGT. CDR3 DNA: TGTGCCAGCAGTGTAGCGGGGGGGTACAAGACCCAGTACTTC. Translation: CASSVAGGYKTQYF.

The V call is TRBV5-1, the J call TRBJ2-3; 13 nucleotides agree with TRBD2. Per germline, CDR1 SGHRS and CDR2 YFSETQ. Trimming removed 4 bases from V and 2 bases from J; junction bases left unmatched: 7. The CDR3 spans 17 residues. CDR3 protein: CASSIRLAGGPTDTQYF. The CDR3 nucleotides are TGCGCCAGCAGCATAAGACTAGCGGGGGGCCCCACAGATACGCAGTATTTT.

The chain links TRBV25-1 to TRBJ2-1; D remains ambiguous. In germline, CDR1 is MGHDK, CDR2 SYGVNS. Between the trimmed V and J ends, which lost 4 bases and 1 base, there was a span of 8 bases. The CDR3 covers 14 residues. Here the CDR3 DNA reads TGTGCCAGCAGTGTGGCCCATTCCTACAATGAGCAGTTCTTC. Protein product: CASSVAHSYNEQFF.

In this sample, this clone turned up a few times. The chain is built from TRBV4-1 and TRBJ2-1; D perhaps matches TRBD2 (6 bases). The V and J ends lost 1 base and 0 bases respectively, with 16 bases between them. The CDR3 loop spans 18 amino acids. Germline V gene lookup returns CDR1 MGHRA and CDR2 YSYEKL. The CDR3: CASSQVDMGLSSYNEQFF. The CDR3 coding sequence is TGCGCCAGCAGCCAAGTAGATATGGGACTTAGCTCCTACAATGAGCAGTTCTTC.

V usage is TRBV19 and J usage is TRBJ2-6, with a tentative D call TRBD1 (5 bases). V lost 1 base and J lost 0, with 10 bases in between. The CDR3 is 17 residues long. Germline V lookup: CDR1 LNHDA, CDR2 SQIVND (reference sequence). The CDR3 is CASSIVGRGSGANVLTF. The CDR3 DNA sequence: TGTGCCAGTAGTATAGTCGGTAGGGGCTCTGGGGCCAACGTCCTGACTTTC.